A single sample gave rise to the 4 T cell receptor beta chains below, sequenced in a study of blood T cells in healthy people across ages. Then a second PCR, running roughly 7 to 12 cycles, was carried out with a sample-barcoded 5' primer and a J-beta primer mix. TCRdb ran MiXCR on the 5' RACE reads and lists one entry per CDR3 protein. Of fewer than 750,000 distinct CDR3 sequences in the sample, around 50% are singletons; the top ten hold roughly 25%. The sequenced sample consisted of blood. The receptor source for this set is an older man in good health.

The V and J genes are TRBV6-2 or TRBV6-3 and TRBJ2-1, with 7 bases lining up with TRBD2. CDR3 length equals 13 residues. Germline CDR1 MNHEY, CDR2 SVGEGT. J was trimmed by 7 bases and V by 6 bases; bases with no gene match: 6. The CDR3, as DNA: TGTGCCAGCAGGAAAAGCGGGGATAATGAGCAGTTCTTC. Protein product: CASRKSGDNEQFF.

This chain uses TRBV3-1 with TRBJ2-1; 9 bases line up with TRBD1. With 4 bases clipped from V and 6 bases from J, the junction kept 7 bases outside the gene matches. The CDR3 extends over 15 amino acids. CDR1 is LGHDT, CDR2 YNNKEL, per germline (reference sequence). The CDR3 DNA is TGTGCCAGCAGCCTCGGACAGGGGCTCGGCAATGAGCAGTTCTTC. This sequence encodes CASSLGQGLGNEQFF.

The V gene is TRBV20-1, the J gene TRBJ1-4, with unresolved D. This CDR3 region has 17 residues. V lost 4 bases to trimming and J lost 2 bases, with 20 bases between them. Germline V gene lookup returns CDR1 DFQATT and CDR2 SNEGSKA (reference sequence). The CDR3 DNA follows: TGCAGTGCTAAAGCCGGGCTGGGCGGTGGCACTAATGAAAAACTGTTTTTT. This translates into CSAKAGLGGGTNEKLFF.

This clonotype occurred a few times. The chain combines TRBV21-1 with TRBJ2-7; the table's D call, TRBD1, has no DNA check behind it. TRBV21-1 is a recognized pseudogene. The CDR3 has 17 amino acids. The CDR3 reads CASSKVRRRLIIYEQYF. CDR3 DNA: TGTGCCAGCAGCAAAGTCCGTCGGCGCCTAATCATCTACGAGCAGTACTTC.